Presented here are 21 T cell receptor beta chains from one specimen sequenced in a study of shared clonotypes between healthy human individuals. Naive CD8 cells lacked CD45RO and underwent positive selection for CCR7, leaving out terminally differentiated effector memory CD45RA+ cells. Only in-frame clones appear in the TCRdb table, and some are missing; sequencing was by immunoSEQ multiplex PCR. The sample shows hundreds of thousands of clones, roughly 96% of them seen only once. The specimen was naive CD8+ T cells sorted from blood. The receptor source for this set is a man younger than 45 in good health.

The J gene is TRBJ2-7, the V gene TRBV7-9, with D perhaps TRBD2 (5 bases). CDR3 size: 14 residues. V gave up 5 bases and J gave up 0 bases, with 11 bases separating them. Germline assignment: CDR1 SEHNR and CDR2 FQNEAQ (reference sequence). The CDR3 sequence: CASSQLGSSYEQYF. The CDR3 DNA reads TGTGCCAGCAGCCAGTTGGGGAGCTCCTACGAGCAGTACTTC.

The CDR3 DNA reads TGTGCCAGCAGCTTAGAAGGGGCAGGGTCTGGGGCCAACGTCCTGACTTTC. Amino acid sequence: CASSLEGAGSGANVLTF. The chain carries TRBV7-9 and TRBJ2-6; D is perhaps TRBD1 (5 bases). Germline assignment: CDR1 SEHNR and CDR2 FQNEAQ (reference sequence). Trimming shortened V by 1 base and J by 1 base, and 11 bases separated the two germline ends. CDR3 length equals 17 residues.

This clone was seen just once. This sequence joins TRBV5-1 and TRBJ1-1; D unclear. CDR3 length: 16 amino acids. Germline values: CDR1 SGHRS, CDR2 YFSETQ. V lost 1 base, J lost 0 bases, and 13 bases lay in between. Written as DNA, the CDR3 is TGCGCCAGCAGCTTGCGGCCAGGCGCGATGAACACTGAAGCTTTCTTT. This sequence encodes CASSLRPGAMNTEAFF.

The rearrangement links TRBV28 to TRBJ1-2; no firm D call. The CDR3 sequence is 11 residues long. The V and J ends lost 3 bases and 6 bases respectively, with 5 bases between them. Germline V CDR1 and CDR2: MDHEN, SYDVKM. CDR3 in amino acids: CASSLDNGYTF. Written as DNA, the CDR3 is TGTGCCAGCAGTTTGGATAATGGCTACACCTTC.

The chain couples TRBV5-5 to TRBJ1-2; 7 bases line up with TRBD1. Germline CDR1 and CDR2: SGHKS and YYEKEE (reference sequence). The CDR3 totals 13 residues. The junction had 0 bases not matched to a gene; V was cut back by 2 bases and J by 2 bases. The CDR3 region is CASSLQGNYGYTF. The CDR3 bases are TGTGCCAGCAGCTTACAGGGGAACTATGGCTACACCTTC.

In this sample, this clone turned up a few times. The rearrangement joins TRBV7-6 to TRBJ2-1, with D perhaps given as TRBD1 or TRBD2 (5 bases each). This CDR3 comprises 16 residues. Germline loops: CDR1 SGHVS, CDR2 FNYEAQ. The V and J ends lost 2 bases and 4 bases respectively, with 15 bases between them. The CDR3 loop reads CASSLNPGPIYNEQFF. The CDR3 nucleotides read TGTGCCAGCAGCTTAAACCCGGGACCCATATACAATGAGCAGTTCTTC.

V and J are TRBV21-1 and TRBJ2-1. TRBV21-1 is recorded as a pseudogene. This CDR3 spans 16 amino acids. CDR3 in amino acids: CASSKGPPPDFNEQFF. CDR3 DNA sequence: TGTGCCAGCAGCAAAGGCCCCCCGCCGGATTTCAATGAGCAGTTCTTC.

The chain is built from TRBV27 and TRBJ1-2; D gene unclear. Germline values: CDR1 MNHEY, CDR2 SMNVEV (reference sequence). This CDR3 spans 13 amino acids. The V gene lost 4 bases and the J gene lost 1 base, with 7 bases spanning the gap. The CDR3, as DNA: TGTGCCAGCAGTTCCGGGCTTAACTATGGCTACACCTTC. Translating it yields CASSSGLNYGYTF.

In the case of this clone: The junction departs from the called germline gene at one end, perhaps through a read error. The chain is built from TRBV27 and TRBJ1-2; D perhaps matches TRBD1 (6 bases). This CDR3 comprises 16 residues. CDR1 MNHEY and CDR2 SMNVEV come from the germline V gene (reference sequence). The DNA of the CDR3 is TGTGCCAGCAGTATATCGGCAGGGGACCGTAACTATGGCTACACCTTC. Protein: CASSISAGDRNYGYTF.

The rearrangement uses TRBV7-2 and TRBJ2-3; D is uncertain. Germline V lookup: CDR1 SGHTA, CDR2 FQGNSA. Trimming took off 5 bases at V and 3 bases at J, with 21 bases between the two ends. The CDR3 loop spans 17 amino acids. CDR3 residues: CASSPSVIGVITDTQYF. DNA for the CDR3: TGTGCCAGCAGCCCCTCTGTGATTGGGGTGATTACAGATACGCAGTATTTT.

In DNA form, the CDR3 reads TGTGCCAGCAGCAAACCAGGGGCTGGGGGCAATGAGCAGTTCTTC. Translating it yields CASSKPGAGGNEQFF. The V and J genes are TRBV11-2 and TRBJ2-1; weak D call: TRBD1 (6 bases). Trimming removed 5 bases at V and 6 bases at J, with 17 bases between. Germline loops: CDR1 SGHAT, CDR2 FQNNGV. This CDR3 is 15 amino acids long.

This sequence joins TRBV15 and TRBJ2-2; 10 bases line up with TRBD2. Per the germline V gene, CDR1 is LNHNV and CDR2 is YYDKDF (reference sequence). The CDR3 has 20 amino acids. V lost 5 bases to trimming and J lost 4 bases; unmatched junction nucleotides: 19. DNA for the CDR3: TGTGCCACCAGCGATGCGGATCGGCTAGCGGGAGATAGTGGCACCGGGGAGCTGTTTTTT. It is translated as CATSDADRLAGDSGTGELFF.

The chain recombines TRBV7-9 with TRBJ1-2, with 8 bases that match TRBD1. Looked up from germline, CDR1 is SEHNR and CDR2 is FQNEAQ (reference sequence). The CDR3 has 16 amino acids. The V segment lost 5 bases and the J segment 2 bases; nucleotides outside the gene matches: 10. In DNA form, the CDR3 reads TGTGCCAGCAGCCATCCCGAGACAGGGGTAAACTATGGCTACACCTTC. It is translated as CASSHPETGVNYGYTF. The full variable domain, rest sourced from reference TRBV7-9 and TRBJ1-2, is DTGVSQNPRHKITKRGQNVTFRCDPISEHNRLYWYRQTLGQGPEFLTYFQNEAQLEKSRLLSDRFSAERPKGSFSTLEIQRTEQGDSAMYLCASSHPETGVNYGYTFGSGTRLTVV.

The CDR3 nucleotides read TGTGCCAGTAGTGTAGCGGGAGGGCCCACAGATACGCAGTATTTT. Translated: CASSVAGGPTDTQYF. V usage is TRBV19 and J usage is TRBJ2-3, with 11 bases aligning to TRBD2. The CDR3 has 15 amino acids. The germline V gene has CDR1 LNHDA and CDR2 SQIVND (reference sequence). The ends lost 5 bases at V and 2 bases at J; junction bases unmatched: 3.

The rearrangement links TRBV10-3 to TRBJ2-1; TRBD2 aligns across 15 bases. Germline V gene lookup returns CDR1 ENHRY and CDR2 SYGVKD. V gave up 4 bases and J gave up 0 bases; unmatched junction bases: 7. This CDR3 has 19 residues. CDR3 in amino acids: CAISGTSGRVLNSYNEQFF. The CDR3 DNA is TGTGCCATCAGTGGGACTAGCGGGAGGGTATTAAACTCCTACAATGAGCAGTTCTTC.

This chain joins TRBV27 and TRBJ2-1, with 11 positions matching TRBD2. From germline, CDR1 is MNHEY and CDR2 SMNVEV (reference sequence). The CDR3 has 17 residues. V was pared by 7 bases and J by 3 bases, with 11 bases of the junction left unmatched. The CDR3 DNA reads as TGTGCCAGCAAAACAACCAAAGGGACTAGCGGCTACAATGAGCAGTTCTTC. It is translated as CASKTTKGTSGYNEQFF.

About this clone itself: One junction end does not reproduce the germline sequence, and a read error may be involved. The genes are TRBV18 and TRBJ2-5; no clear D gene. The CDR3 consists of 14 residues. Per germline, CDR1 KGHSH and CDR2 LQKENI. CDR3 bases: TGTGCCAGCTCACCCGCCGACAACCAAGAGACCCGGTACTTC. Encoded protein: CASSPADNQETRYF. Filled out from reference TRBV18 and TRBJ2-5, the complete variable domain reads NAGVMQNPRHLVRRRGQEARLRCSPMKGHSHVYWYRQLPEEGLKFMVYLQKENIIDESGMPKERFSAEFPKEGPSILRIQQVVRGDSAAYFCASSPADNQETRYFGPGTRLLVL.

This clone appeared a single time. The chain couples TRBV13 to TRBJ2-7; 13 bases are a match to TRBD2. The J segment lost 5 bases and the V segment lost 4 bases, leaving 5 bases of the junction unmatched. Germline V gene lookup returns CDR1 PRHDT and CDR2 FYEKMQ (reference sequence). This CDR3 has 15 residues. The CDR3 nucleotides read TGTGCCAGCAGCTCCACTAGCGGGAGGGCTAACGAGCAGTACTTC. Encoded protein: CASSSTSGRANEQYF.

The CDR3 sequence is CSVRGGRSYEQYF. The CDR3 bases are TGCAGCGTTAGAGGTGGCCGCTCCTACGAGCAGTACTTC. The V gene is TRBV29-1, the J gene TRBJ2-7; no definite D call. The CDR3 is 13 amino acids. The ends were cut back, 5 bases at V and 0 bases at J, with 11 bases in the middle. The V gene's germline CDR1 is SQVTM and CDR2 ANQGSEA.

CDR3 sequence reads: CASSLGDATYEQYF. In DNA, the CDR3 is TGTGCCAGCAGCCTTGGGGACGCCACCTACGAGCAGTACTTC. The V and J genes are TRBV5-5 and TRBJ2-7; possibly TRBD1 or TRBD2 for D (5 bases each). The germline CDR1 and CDR2 sequences are SGHKS and YYEKEE (reference sequence). The CDR3 consists of 14 residues. The V end lost 4 bases, the J end lost 2 bases, and 13 bases lay between the germline ends. Together with reference TRBV5-5 and TRBJ2-7, the CDR3 gives the full variable domain: DAGVTQSPTHLIKTRGQQVTLRCSPISGHKSVSWYQQVLGQGPQFIFQYYEKEERGRGNFPDRFSARQFPNYSSELNVNALLLGDSALYLCASSLGDATYEQYFGPGTRLTVT.

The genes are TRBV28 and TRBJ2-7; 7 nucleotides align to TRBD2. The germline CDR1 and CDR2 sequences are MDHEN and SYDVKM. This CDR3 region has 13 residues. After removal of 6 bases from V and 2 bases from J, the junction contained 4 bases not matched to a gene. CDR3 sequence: CASRTLATYEQYF. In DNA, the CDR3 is TGTGCCAGCAGAACACTAGCGACCTACGAGCAGTACTTC.